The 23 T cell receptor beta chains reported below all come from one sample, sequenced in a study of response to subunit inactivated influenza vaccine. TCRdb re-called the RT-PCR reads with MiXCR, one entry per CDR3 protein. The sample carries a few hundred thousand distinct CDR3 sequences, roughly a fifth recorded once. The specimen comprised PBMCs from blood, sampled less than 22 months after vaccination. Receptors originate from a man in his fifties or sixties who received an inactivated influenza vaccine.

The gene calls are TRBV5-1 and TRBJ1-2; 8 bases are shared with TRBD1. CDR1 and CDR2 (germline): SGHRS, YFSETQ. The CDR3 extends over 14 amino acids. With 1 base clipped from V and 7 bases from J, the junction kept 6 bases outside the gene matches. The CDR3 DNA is TGCGCCAGCAGCTTGTTGAACAGGGGGTCTGGCTACACCTTC. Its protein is CASSLLNRGSGYTF.

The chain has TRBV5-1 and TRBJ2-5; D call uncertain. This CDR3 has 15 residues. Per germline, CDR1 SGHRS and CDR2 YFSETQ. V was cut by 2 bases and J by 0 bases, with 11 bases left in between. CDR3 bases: TGCGCCAGCAGCTTAAAACTCGACAACCAAGAGACCCAGTACTTC. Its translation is CASSLKLDNQETQYF.

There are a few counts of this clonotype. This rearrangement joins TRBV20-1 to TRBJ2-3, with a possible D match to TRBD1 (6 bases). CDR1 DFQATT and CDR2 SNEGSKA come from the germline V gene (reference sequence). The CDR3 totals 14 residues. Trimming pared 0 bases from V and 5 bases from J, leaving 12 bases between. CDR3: CSARDRTAGDTQYF. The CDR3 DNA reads TGCAGTGCTAGAGATCGGACAGCCGGAGATACGCAGTATTTT.

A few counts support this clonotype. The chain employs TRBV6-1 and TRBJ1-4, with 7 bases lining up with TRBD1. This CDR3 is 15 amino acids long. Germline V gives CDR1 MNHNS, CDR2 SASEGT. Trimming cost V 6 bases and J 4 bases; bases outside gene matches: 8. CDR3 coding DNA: TGTGCCAGCAGGCGAGATGGACAGGTTAATGAAAAACTGTTTTTT. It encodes CASRRDGQVNEKLFF.

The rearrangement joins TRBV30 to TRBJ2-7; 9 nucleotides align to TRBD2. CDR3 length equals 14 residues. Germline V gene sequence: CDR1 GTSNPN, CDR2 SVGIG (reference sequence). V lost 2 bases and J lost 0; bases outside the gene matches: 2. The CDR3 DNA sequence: TGTGCCTGGAGTCTAGCGGGAAACTCCTACGAGCAGTACTTC. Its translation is CAWSLAGNSYEQYF.

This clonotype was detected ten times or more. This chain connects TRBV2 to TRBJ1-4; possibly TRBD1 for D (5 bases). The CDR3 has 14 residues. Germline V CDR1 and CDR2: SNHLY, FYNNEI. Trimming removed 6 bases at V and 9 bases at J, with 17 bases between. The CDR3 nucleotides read TGTGCCAGCAGGAGGGACGGCGAGATTAAAAAACTGTTTTTT. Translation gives CASRRDGEIKKLFF.

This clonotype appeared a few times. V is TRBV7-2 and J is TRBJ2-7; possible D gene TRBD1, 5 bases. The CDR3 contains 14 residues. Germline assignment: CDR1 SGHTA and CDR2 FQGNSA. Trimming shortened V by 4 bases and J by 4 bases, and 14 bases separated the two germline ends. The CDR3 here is CASSWGRVGYEQYF. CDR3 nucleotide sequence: TGTGCCAGCAGCTGGGGCAGGGTGGGTTACGAGCAGTACTTC.

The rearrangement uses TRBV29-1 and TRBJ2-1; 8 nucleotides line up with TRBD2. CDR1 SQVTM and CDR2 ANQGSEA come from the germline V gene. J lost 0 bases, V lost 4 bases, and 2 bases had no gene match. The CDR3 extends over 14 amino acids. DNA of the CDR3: TGCAGCGTTGTAAGCGGGGGCTCCTACAATGAGCAGTTCTTC. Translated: CSVVSGGSYNEQFF.

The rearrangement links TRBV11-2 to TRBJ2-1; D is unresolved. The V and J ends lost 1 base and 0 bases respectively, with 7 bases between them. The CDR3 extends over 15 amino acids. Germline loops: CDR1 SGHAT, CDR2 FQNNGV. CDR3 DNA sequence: TGTGCCAGCAGCTTAGTGGCCGGCTCCTACAATGAGCAGTTCTTC. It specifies CASSLVAGSYNEQFF.

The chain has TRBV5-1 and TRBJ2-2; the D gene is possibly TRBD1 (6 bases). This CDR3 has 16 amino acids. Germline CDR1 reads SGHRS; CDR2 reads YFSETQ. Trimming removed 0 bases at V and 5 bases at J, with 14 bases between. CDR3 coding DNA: TGCGCCAGCAGCTTGGGCCGGGACACCTCTACCGGGGAGCTGTTTTTT. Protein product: CASSLGRDTSTGELFF.

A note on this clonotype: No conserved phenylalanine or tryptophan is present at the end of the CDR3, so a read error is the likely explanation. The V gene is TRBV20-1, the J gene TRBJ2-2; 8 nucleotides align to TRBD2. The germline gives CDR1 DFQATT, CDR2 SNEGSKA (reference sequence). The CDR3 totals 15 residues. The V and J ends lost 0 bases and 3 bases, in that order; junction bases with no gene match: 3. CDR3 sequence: CSARDGRAHTGELFI. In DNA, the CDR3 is TGCAGTGCTAGAGACGGGAGGGCCCACACCGGGGAGCTGTTTATT.

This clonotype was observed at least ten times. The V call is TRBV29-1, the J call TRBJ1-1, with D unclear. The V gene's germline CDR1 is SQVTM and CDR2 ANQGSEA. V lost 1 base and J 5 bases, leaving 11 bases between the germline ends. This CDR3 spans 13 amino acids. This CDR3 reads CSVEAGTRTEAFF. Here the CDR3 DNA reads TGCAGCGTTGAAGCAGGAACCCGAACTGAAGCTTTCTTT.

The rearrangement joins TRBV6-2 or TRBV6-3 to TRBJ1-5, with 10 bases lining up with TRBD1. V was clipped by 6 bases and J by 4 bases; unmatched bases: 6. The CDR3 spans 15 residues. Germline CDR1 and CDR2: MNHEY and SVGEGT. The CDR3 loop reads CASRTPGQGNQPQHF. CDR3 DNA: TGTGCCAGCAGAACTCCGGGACAGGGGAATCAGCCCCAGCATTTT.

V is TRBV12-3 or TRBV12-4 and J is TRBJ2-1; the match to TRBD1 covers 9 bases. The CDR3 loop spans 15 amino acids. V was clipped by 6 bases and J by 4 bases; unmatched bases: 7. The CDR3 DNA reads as TGTGCCAGCAGCCTGACAGGGGGGAATTACAATGAGCAGTTCTTC. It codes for CASSLTGGNYNEQFF.

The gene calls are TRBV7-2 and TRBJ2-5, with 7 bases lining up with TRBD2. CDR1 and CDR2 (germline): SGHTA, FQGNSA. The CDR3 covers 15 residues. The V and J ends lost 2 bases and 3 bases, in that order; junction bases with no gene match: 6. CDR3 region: CASSLSGLGKETQYF. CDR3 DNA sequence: TGTGCCAGCAGCTTAAGTGGACTAGGTAAAGAGACCCAGTACTTC.

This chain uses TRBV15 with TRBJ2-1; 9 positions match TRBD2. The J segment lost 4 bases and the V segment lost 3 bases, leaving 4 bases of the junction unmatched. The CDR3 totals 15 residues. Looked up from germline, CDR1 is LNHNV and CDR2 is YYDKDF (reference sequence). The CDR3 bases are TGTGCCACCAGCAGCGGACTAGCGACTTACAATGAGCAGTTCTTC. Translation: CATSSGLATYNEQFF.

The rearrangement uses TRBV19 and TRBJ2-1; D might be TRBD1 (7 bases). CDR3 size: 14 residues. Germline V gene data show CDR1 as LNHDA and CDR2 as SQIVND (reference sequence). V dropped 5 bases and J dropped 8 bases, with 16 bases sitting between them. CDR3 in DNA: TGTGCCAGTAGTGTGGGACTCACAGGGGATGAGCAGTTCTTC. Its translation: CASSVGLTGDEQFF.

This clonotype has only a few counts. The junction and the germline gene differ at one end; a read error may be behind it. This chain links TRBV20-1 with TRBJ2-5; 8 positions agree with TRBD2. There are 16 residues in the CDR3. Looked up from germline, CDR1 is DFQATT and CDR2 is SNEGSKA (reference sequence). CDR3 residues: CSASHEVGTRLPPIIF. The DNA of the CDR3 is TGCAGTGCTAGTCACGAGGTCGGGACTAGGCTCCCTCCGATAATCTTC.

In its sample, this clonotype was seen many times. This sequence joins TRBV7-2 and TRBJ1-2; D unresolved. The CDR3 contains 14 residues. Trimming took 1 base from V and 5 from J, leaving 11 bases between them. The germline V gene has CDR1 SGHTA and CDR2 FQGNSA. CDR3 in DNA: TGTGCCAGCAGCTTAGAACGGGGATTATATGGCTACACCTTC. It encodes CASSLERGLYGYTF.

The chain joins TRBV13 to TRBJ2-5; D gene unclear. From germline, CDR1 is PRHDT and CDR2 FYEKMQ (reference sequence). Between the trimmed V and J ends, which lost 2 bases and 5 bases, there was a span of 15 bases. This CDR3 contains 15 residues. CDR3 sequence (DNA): TGTGCCAGCAGCTTATCGAAGATAGGGTGGGAGACCCAGTACTTC. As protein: CASSLSKIGWETQYF.

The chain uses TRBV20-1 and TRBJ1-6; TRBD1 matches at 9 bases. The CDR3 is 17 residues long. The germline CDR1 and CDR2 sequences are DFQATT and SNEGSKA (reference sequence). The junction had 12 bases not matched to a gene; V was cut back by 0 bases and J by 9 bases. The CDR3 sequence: CSARDFPPGQGTSPLHF. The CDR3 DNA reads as TGCAGTGCTAGAGACTTCCCCCCGGGACAGGGTACTTCACCCCTCCACTTT.

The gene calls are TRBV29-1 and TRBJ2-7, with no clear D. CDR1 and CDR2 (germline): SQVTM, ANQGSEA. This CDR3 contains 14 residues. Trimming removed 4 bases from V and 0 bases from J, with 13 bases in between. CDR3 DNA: TGCAGCGTTGGGGGTATTTCGAGCTCCTACGAGCAGTACTTC. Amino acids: CSVGGISSSYEQYF.

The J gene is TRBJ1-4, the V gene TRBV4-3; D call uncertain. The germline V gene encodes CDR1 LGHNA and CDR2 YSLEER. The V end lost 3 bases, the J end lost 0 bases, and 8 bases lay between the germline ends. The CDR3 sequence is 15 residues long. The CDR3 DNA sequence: TGCGCCAGCAGCCAGGGATTTGCAACTAATGAAAAACTGTTTTTT. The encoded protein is CASSQGFATNEKLFF.